The sequence of this T cell receptor (beta chain) was determined in a study of T cell responses to AZD1222 COVID-19 vaccine. Looked up from germline, CDR1 is LNHDA and CDR2 is SQIVND (reference sequence). The V gene end was trimmed by 5 bases and the J gene end by 1 base; junction bases not matched to a gene: 5. The CDR3 length is 15 residues. The table came from immunoSEQ multiplex PCR; TCRdb's copy has only in-frame clones and leaves some out. The profile covers about 91,000 clones, with 90% to 95% appearing a single time and about 3% taken by the ten largest. This clone is termed large (0.1 to 1%).

The source was peripheral blood, collected 28 days after the second AZD1222 dose. The receptor comes from an adult who received the AZD1222 COVID-19 vaccine. The rearrangement joins TRBV19 to TRBJ1-5, with TRBD1 identical over 7 bases. CDR3 in amino acids: CASSPTGTSNQPQHF. The CDR3 coding sequence is TGTGCCAGTAGTCCGACAGGGACGAGCAATCAGCCCCAGCATTTT.